A single sample gave rise to the 18 T cell receptor beta chains below, sequenced in a study of MAIT cells during Salmonella Paratyphi A infection. Time point in this sample: before S. Paratyphi A challenge (baseline). Valpha7.2+ CD161+ T cells were sorted by flow cytometry as MAIT cells. These TCRs are of unknown antigen specificity. The study, taken as a whole, reports: MAIT cell TRBV usage was oligoclonal, favouring TRBV20 and TRBV6, and apparently unchanged by infection.

Each CDR3 protein gets one entry after TCRdb re-called the 5' RACE reads with MiXCR. The sample carries more than 1,400 distinct CDR3 sequences, around half recorded once. This specimen consisted of MAIT cells from blood, obtained at the first sampling point of the challenge study. All receptors come from a person between 18 and 75 years old who was deliberately infected with Salmonella Paratyphi A in a paratyphoid fever challenge study.

This clonotype is labeled large. The chain carries TRBV4-3 and TRBJ1-1; maybe TRBD1 (5 bases). CDR1 and CDR2 from the germline V gene are LGHNA and YSLEER. The CDR3 has 18 residues. Trimming left V 0 bases short and J 0 bases short, with 17 bases between. In DNA form, the CDR3 reads TGCGCCAGCAGCCAAGATAGAGGGGATCTTCTTATGAACACTGAAGCTTTCTTT. It translates to CASSQDRGDLLMNTEAFF.

This chain connects TRBV30 to TRBJ2-5, with D possibly TRBD2 on 5 matching bases. This CDR3 has 14 residues. Germline loops: CDR1 GTSNPN, CDR2 SVGIG (reference sequence). V was trimmed by 5 bases and J by 0 bases, leaving 13 bases between them. Here the CDR3 reads CAWGRGRDQETQYF. CDR3 nucleotide sequence: TGTGCCTGGGGGAGAGGACGGGACCAAGAGACCCAGTACTTC.

The chain has TRBV20-1 and TRBJ2-7; D is uncertain. The V end lost 0 bases, the J end lost 4 bases, and 16 bases lay between the germline ends. The CDR3 contains 15 residues. Looked up from germline, CDR1 is DFQATT and CDR2 is SNEGSKA (reference sequence). In DNA form, the CDR3 reads TGCAGTGCTAGAGATACTGGGCAGCTAGATTACGAGCAGTACTTC. This encodes CSARDTGQLDYEQYF.

Concerning this clonotype itself: The CDR3 end shows no conserved phenylalanine or tryptophan, and so a read error is likely. The DNA is left out, because the CDR3 cannot be placed on it with certainty; the CDR3 is given as TCRdb lists it. The CDR3 here is CASSWDSENQPKNG. This chain joins TRBV6-2 or TRBV6-3 and TRBJ1-5; the D call of TRBD1 is as the table states it, not checked on the DNA. Per germline, CDR1 MNHEY and CDR2 SVGEGT. The CDR3 is 14 amino acids long, termini counted.

This clonotype is large (0.1 to 1%) in the sample. The chain is built from TRBV20-1 and TRBJ2-2; 12 bases fit TRBD2. Unmatched junction bases numbered 9, after V lost 0 bases and J lost 4 bases. Germline V lookup: CDR1 DFQATT, CDR2 SNEGSKA (reference sequence). The length of the CDR3 is 18 residues. The CDR3: CSARDLASGGESTGELFF. Written as DNA, the CDR3 is TGCAGTGCTAGAGATCTCGCTAGCGGGGGGGAGAGCACCGGGGAGCTGTTTTTT.

This clonotype was detected only a few times. The chain has TRBV6-1 and TRBJ2-2; perhaps TRBD1 as D (5 bases). V lost 1 base and J lost 0, with 6 bases in between. The length of the CDR3 is 15 residues. Germline values: CDR1 MNHNS, CDR2 SASEGT. The DNA for the CDR3 is TGTGCCAGCAGTGAAGAGACAGCGAACACCGGGGAGCTGTTTTTT. Amino acid sequence: CASSEETANTGELFF.

This clonotype has at least ten counts. The chain is built from TRBV6-2 or TRBV6-3 and TRBJ1-1, with no clear D. CDR3 length equals 13 residues. V was shortened by 7 bases and J by 1 base, with 10 bases between the two germline ends. Germline loops: CDR1 MNHEY, CDR2 SVGEGT. The CDR3 protein is CASTSGENTEAFF. For the CDR3, the DNA is TGTGCCAGCACTTCCGGGGAGAACACTGAAGCTTTCTTT.

This clonotype has just a few counts. V gene TRBV25-1 combines with J gene TRBJ1-1, with a tentative D call TRBD1 (6 bases). The CDR3 has 11 residues. Germline V gene lookup returns CDR1 MGHDK and CDR2 SYGVNS. This chain's CDR3 is CARAGETEAFF. In DNA, the CDR3 is TGTGCTAGAGCAGGGGAGACTGAAGCTTTCTTT.

In its sample, this clonotype was seen a few times. Since a much larger clone is just one base distant, this may be a read error. Because it lacks the conserved phenylalanine or tryptophan at the end, this CDR3 is likely a read error. The chain is built from TRBV4-2 and TRBJ2-3, with 8 bases fitting TRBD2. V was clipped by 0 bases and J by 3 bases; unmatched bases: 8. The germline CDR1 and CDR2 sequences are LGHNA and YNFKEQ. This CDR3 has 17 residues. Here the CDR3 reads CASSQELSGGPTDTQYL. The CDR3 region has the DNA TGTGCCAGCAGCCAAGAATTATCGGGAGGGCCAACAGATACGCAGTATTTG.

This chain uses TRBV20-1 with TRBJ2-7; 8 bases are a match to TRBD1. The germline gives CDR1 DFQATT, CDR2 SNEGSKA (reference sequence). The CDR3 covers 16 residues. The J segment lost 6 bases and the V segment lost 0 bases, leaving 13 bases of the junction unmatched. The CDR3 is CSARDHRSGDRREQYF. In nucleotides, the CDR3 is TGCAGTGCTAGAGACCACCGATCCGGGGACAGGCGCGAGCAGTACTTC.

The table lists this clonotype with a count of one. This sequence joins TRBV6-2 or TRBV6-3 and TRBJ2-1; D perhaps matches TRBD1 (7 bases). Trimming took 8 bases from V and 4 from J, leaving 12 bases between them. The CDR3 covers 13 residues. Germline V gene data show CDR1 as MNHEY and CDR2 as SVGEGT. The CDR3 nucleotides are TGTGCCAGCGGGGGGACAGAATACAATGAGCAGTTCTTC. Translation gives CASGGTEYNEQFF.

The rearrangement joins TRBV20-1 to TRBJ2-1; TRBD2 matches at 7 bases. J was trimmed by 3 bases and V by 4 bases; bases with no gene match: 9. Germline-derived CDR1 and CDR2 are DFQATT and SNEGSKA (reference sequence). The CDR3 is 15 residues long. The chain's CDR3 is CSAIAGTTDYNEQFF. The CDR3 DNA is TGCAGTGCTATAGCAGGGACTACTGACTACAATGAGCAGTTCTTC.

To note about this clonotype: Without the conserved terminal phenylalanine or tryptophan, this CDR3 likely stems from a read error. The genes are TRBV6-4 and TRBJ2-3; 11 nucleotides agree with TRBD2. The CDR3 contains 15 residues. CDR1 is MRHNA and CDR2 is SNTAGT in the germline V gene. Here the CDR3 reads CASSGTSGSTETQYL. The DNA for the CDR3 is TGTGCCAGCAGTGGGACTAGCGGGTCCACAGAGACGCAGTATTTG.

The V call is TRBV5-6, the J call TRBJ1-1; 9 bases are a match to TRBD1. This CDR3 contains 13 residues. Germline-derived CDR1 and CDR2 are SGHDT and YYEEEE. In DNA form, the CDR3 reads TGTAACATTGTGGGGACAGGGTGGACTGAAGCTTTCTTT. Residues: CNIVGTGWTEAFF.

The chain employs TRBV4-3 and TRBJ2-1; 10 nucleotides match TRBD2. V lost 0 bases and J lost 5; bases outside the gene matches: 4. This CDR3 is built from 16 residues. Germline V CDR1 and CDR2: LGHNA, YSLEER. The CDR3 is CASSQDVAGGHNEQFF. CDR3 in DNA: TGCGCCAGCAGCCAAGATGTAGCGGGGGGACACAATGAGCAGTTCTTC.

The rearrangement uses TRBV20-1 and TRBJ2-5, with 9 bases lining up with TRBD2. Unmatched junction bases numbered 6, after V lost 0 bases and J lost 1 base. Germline lookup yields CDR1 DFQATT and CDR2 SNEGSKA (reference sequence). The CDR3 covers 16 residues. The CDR3 nucleotides read TGCAGTGCTAGAGATCTGGGCGGGGGGGGCCAAGAGACCCAGTACTTC. Translation: CSARDLGGGGQETQYF.

The gene calls are TRBV6-1 and TRBJ2-6; D is unclear. CDR1 and CDR2 (germline): MNHNS, SASEGT. The CDR3 extends over 15 amino acids. V shed 3 bases and J shed 0 bases, with 6 bases lying between them. CDR3 residues: CASSDGGSGANVLTF. The CDR3, as DNA: TGTGCCAGCAGTGATGGCGGCTCTGGGGCCAACGTCCTGACTTTC.

The CDR3: CSATKGDTHDALCSNQPQHF. DNA of the CDR3: TGCAGTGCCACCAAGGGGGACACTCATGATGCACTGTGTAGCAATCAGCCCCAGCATTTT. This chain connects TRBV20-1 to TRBJ1-5; D is possibly TRBD1 (6 bases). CDR1 and CDR2 from the germline V gene are DFQATT and SNEGSKA (reference sequence). The ends were cut back, 6 bases at V and 0 bases at J, with 30 bases in the middle. The length of the CDR3 is 20 residues.